These 30 T cell receptor beta chains originate from one sample sequenced in a study of CD8+CD57+ T cells in acquired aplastic anemia. Genomic DNA templated the TCR beta VDJ and CDR3 profiling. TCRdb used MiXCR to reprocess the reads, holding one entry per CDR3 protein. The table lists tens of thousands of distinct CDR3 sequences, roughly two thirds of them singletons. Previously, flow cytometry had revealed CD8+CD57+ cell expansion in the patients chosen for sequencing. The sequenced material came from sorted CD4+, CD8+, or CD8+CD57+ T cells (not recorded which) from PBMCs. These receptors were collected from a human donor with aplastic anemia.

The V gene is TRBV10-3, the J gene TRBJ2-7, with 9 bases identical to TRBD1. The CDR3 totals 13 residues. The germline CDR1 and CDR2 sequences are ENHRY and SYGVKD. With V trimmed by 10 bases and J by 3 bases, 7 bases remained unmatched. CDR3 region: CATMGQGYYEQYF. CDR3 bases: TGTGCCACCATGGGACAGGGTTACTACGAGCAGTACTTC.

This clonotype was seen repeatedly, ten times or more. The chain carries TRBV11-2 and TRBJ2-3; TRBD2 aligns across 8 bases. CDR3 length equals 14 residues. V shed 5 bases, J shed 4 bases, and the junction held 5 bases outside the gene matches. Per the germline V gene, CDR1 is SGHAT and CDR2 is FQNNGV. Here the CDR3 DNA reads TGTGCCAGCAGCCCTTTCGGGGGGGCAGATACGCAGTATTTT. Translated: CASSPFGGADTQYF.

This chain joins TRBV5-8 and TRBJ1-1; D not resolved. V lost 2 bases, J lost 7 bases, and 3 bases lay in between. Germline values: CDR1 SGHTS, CDR2 YDEGEE. CDR3 size: 10 residues. The CDR3 bases are TGTGCCAGCAGCTTTGGTGAAGCTTTCTTT. As protein: CASSFGEAFF.

This chain connects TRBV10-3 to TRBJ2-7, with TRBD2 matching 7 bases. Germline-derived CDR1 and CDR2 are ENHRY and SYGVKD. V trimming: 10 bases; J trimming: 5 bases; junction bases outside the gene matches: 8. This CDR3 contains 12 residues. CDR3 in DNA: TGTGCCAGCACCTTGGGGGGGGACGAGCAGTACTTC. Protein: CASTLGGDEQYF.

This clonotype was found once. The J gene is TRBJ2-1, the V gene TRBV29-1; the D is unclear. The CDR3 is made up of 14 amino acids. Trimming cost V 0 bases and J 6 bases, with 12 bases left between them. Germline-derived CDR1 and CDR2 are SQVTM and ANQGSEA. CDR3 nucleotide sequence: TGCAGCGTTGAAGAGGTAGGATATGGCAATGAGCAGTTCTTC. Residues: CSVEEVGYGNEQFF.

This clonotype showed up many times. The CDR3 DNA is TGTGCCAGCAGCCAAGGGGAGGAGATGGGGACTGAAGCTTTCTTT. Its protein product is CASSQGEEMGTEAFF. This chain uses TRBV14 with TRBJ1-1; D is unresolved. Germline loops: CDR1 SGHDN, CDR2 FVKESK. Deletions cut 1 base from V and 5 bases from J, with 14 bases between. CDR3 length equals 15 residues.

There are a few counts of this clonotype. The chain joins TRBV7-8 to TRBJ2-5, with 8 positions matching TRBD1. Germline CDR1 is SGHVS and CDR2 is FQNEAQ. Germline trimming cut 8 bases from V and 7 bases from J; bases unmatched to any gene: 0. The CDR3 is 10 amino acids. The CDR3 DNA reads TGTGCCAGCGGGACAGGGACCCAGTACTTC. This translates into CASGTGTQYF.

This clonotype was seen ten or more times. The V call is TRBV7-2, the J call TRBJ2-1; D is tentatively TRBD1 or TRBD2 (5 bases each). The V and J ends lost 0 bases and 4 bases respectively, with 10 bases between them. Germline values: CDR1 SGHTA, CDR2 FQGNSA. This CDR3 has 15 residues. The CDR3 region is CASSLAGPLYNEQFF. The CDR3 coding sequence is TGTGCCAGCAGCTTAGCGGGACCTCTATACAATGAGCAGTTCTTC.

The chain joins TRBV4-2 to TRBJ2-1, with 10 bases matching TRBD1. Germline assignment: CDR1 LGHNA and CDR2 YNFKEQ. Trimming took 6 bases from V and 8 from J; bases not matched to a gene: 7. The CDR3 runs to 14 residues. CDR3 protein: CASRAGQGVDEQFF. CDR3 nucleotides: TGTGCCAGCAGGGCCGGACAGGGGGTTGATGAGCAGTTCTTC.

This clonotype was seen only a few times. The DNA of the CDR3 is TGTGCCACCGGGGAGGGACGAACCTCTGGAAACACCATATATTTT. Residues: CATGEGRTSGNTIYF. The rearrangement joins TRBV15 to TRBJ1-3; D is possibly TRBD1 (5 bases). The CDR3 loop spans 15 amino acids. Germline CDR1 LNHNV, CDR2 YYDKDF (reference sequence). Trimming removed 8 bases at V and 0 bases at J, with 14 bases between.

This clonotype was counted at least ten times. The chain combines TRBV5-1 with TRBJ1-1; D uncertain. CDR1 and CDR2 from the germline V gene are SGHRS and YFSETQ. The V end was cut by 4 bases, the J end by 6 bases, with 19 bases between. This CDR3 is 15 amino acids long. CDR3 sequence reads: CASSPSQSYNAEAFF. The CDR3 DNA sequence: TGCGCCAGCAGCCCCTCACAGTCATACAACGCTGAAGCTTTCTTT.

This clonotype was picked up many times. The chain has TRBV12-3 or TRBV12-4 and TRBJ2-7; tentatively, D is TRBD1 (6 bases). V lost 6 bases to trimming and J lost 3 bases, with 18 bases between them. This CDR3 region has 15 residues. The CDR3 loop reads CASRPPGQAIYEQYF. CDR3 bases: TGTGCCAGCAGGCCTCCGGGACAAGCCATCTACGAGCAGTACTTC.

This clonotype was counted a few times. The rearrangement joins TRBV6-2 or TRBV6-3 to TRBJ1-6; the D is unclear. The CDR3 spans 13 residues. The V gene lost 0 bases and the J gene lost 7 bases, with 4 bases spanning the gap. Germline-derived CDR1 and CDR2 are MNHEY and SVGEGT. The CDR3, as DNA: TGTGCCAGCAGTTACTCAGAAAATTCACCCCTCCACTTT. Protein: CASSYSENSPLHF.

This clonotype was detected only once. This rearrangement joins TRBV11-2 to TRBJ2-5, with 9 bases matching TRBD1. Germline-derived CDR1 and CDR2 are SGHAT and FQNNGV. V dropped 3 bases and J dropped 4; count of bases not matched to a gene: 6. There are 15 residues in the CDR3. The CDR3 DNA reads TGTGCCAGCAGCTTTGGGACAGGGAAGGGAGAGACCCAGTACTTC. This sequence encodes CASSFGTGKGETQYF.

The chain joins TRBV15 to TRBJ1-5, with 8 bases aligning to TRBD1. This CDR3 comprises 14 residues. CDR1 is LNHNV, CDR2 YYDKDF, per germline (reference sequence). The V segment lost 3 bases and the J segment 5 bases; nucleotides outside the gene matches: 3. The CDR3 DNA is TGTGCCACCAGCAGCACAGGGGGTTATCAGCCCCAGCATTTT. The encoded protein is CATSSTGGYQPQHF.

The gene calls are TRBV2 and TRBJ2-3; TRBD1 is a possible D gene (5 bases). The CDR3 totals 15 residues. V lost 2 bases and J lost 6, with 15 bases in between. Germline assignment: CDR1 SNHLY and CDR2 FYNNEI. CDR3 residues: CASSEWPREGDTQYF. The CDR3 DNA is TGTGCCAGCAGTGAATGGCCCAGGGAAGGGGATACGCAGTATTTT.

This clonotype appeared once. The rearrangement joins TRBV19 to TRBJ2-7, with 12 bases lining up with TRBD1. CDR1 and CDR2 from the germline V gene are LNHDA and SQIVND (reference sequence). Unmatched junction bases numbered 4, after V lost 5 bases and J lost 5 bases. The CDR3 has 14 amino acids. CDR3 DNA: TGTGCCAGTAGTGGGACAGGGGGCACAGACGAGCAGTACTTC. This encodes CASSGTGGTDEQYF.

This clonotype has only a few counts. The chain employs TRBV2 and TRBJ2-1; 7 positions agree with TRBD1. Germline V gives CDR1 SNHLY, CDR2 FYNNEI. This CDR3 comprises 14 residues. Germline trimming cut 6 bases from V and 1 base from J; bases unmatched to any gene: 3. The CDR3 DNA reads TGTGCCAGCAGGAAGACAGGGTCCTACAATGAGCAGTTCTTC. Protein: CASRKTGSYNEQFF. Filled out from reference TRBV2 and TRBJ2-1, the complete variable domain reads EPEVTQTPSHQVTQMGQEVILRCVPISNHLYFYWYRQILGQKVEFLVSFYNNEISEKSEIFDDQFSVERPDGSNFTLKIRSTKLEDSAMYFCASRKTGSYNEQFFGPGTRLTVL.

This clonotype showed up many times. This chain links TRBV9 with TRBJ2-1; no definite D call. Germline loops: CDR1 SGDLS, CDR2 YYNGEE. Trimming removed 0 bases at V and 5 bases at J, with 3 bases between. This CDR3 is built from 12 residues. CDR3 sequence reads: CASSVGNNEQFF. CDR3 DNA sequence: TGTGCCAGCAGCGTAGGAAACAATGAGCAGTTCTTC.

This clonotype showed up just once. The V call is TRBV19, the J call TRBJ1-1; D is unresolved. Germline V gene sequence: CDR1 LNHDA, CDR2 SQIVND (reference sequence). V lost 6 bases, J lost 2 bases, and 16 bases lay in between. The CDR3 consists of 15 residues. DNA of the CDR3: TGTGCCAGTAGCCTCGATCGGCCGAGCAACACTGAAGCTTTCTTT. Encoded protein: CASSLDRPSNTEAFF.

This clonotype was counted between two and nine times. The rearrangement links TRBV27 to TRBJ2-3, with D uncertain. Trimming cost V 9 bases and J 0 bases, with 19 bases left between them. CDR1 is MNHEY, CDR2 SMNVEV, per germline (reference sequence). There are 16 residues in the CDR3. CDR3 bases: TGTGCCAGTACGGAAACGGCAATCTCTAGCACAGATACGCAGTATTTT. Protein product: CASTETAISSTDTQYF.

This clonotype came up once. This chain links TRBV7-6 with TRBJ1-3; D possibly corresponds to TRBD1 (6 bases). V was pared by 0 bases and J by 0 bases, with 9 bases between. The CDR3 has 16 residues. CDR1 and CDR2 from the germline V gene are SGHVS and FNYEAQ. CDR3 in DNA: TGTGCCAGCAGCTTAGCGACAGGACTCTCTGGAAACACCATATATTTT. Translation: CASSLATGLSGNTIYF.

This clonotype was observed at least ten times. In nucleotides, the CDR3 is TGTGCCAGCAGCTTGGGCGCGACAACCAGCTCCTACAATGAGCAGTTCTTC. This translates into CASSLGATTSSYNEQFF. The gene calls are TRBV5-4 and TRBJ2-1, with unresolved D. CDR3 length: 17 amino acids. Per the germline V gene, CDR1 is SGHNT and CDR2 is YYREEE (reference sequence). Trimming took 0 bases from V and 0 from J, leaving 13 bases between them. Based on the CDR3 plus reference TRBV5-4 and TRBJ2-1, the full variable domain is ETGVTQSPTHLIKTRGQQVTLRCSSQSGHNTVSWYQQALGQGPQFIFQYYREEENGRGNFPPRFSGLQFPNYSSELNVNALELDDSALYLCASSLGATTSSYNEQFFGPGTRLTVL.

CDR3 sequence reads: CATSRDRTASYGYTF. The CDR3 DNA sequence: TGTGCCACCAGCAGAGATCGGACAGCCAGCTATGGCTACACCTTC. The gene calls are TRBV15 and TRBJ1-2; perhaps TRBD1 as D (6 bases). V lost 0 bases to trimming and J lost 4 bases, with 12 bases between them. CDR1 is LNHNV, CDR2 YYDKDF, per germline (reference sequence). The CDR3 contains 15 residues.

J is TRBJ1-5 and V is TRBV29-1; D gene uncertain. The V gene lost 5 bases and the J gene lost 1 base, with 9 bases spanning the gap. This CDR3 is built from 13 residues. CDR1 is SQVTM, CDR2 ANQGSEA, per germline. Here the CDR3 DNA reads TGCAGCGTTCGGGCGACGAGCAATCAGCCCCAGCATTTT. Its translation: CSVRATSNQPQHF. Complete variable domain (other parts from reference TRBV29-1 and TRBJ1-5): SAVISQKPSRDICQRGTSLTIQCQVDSQVTMMFWYRQQPGQSLTLIATANQGSEATYESGFVIDKFPISRPNLTFSTLTVSNMSPEDSSIYLCSVRATSNQPQHFGDGTRLSIL.

The chain joins TRBV19 to TRBJ2-1; D is uncertain. V was pared by 2 bases and J by 9 bases, with 14 bases between. This CDR3 is 14 amino acids long. Looked up from germline, CDR1 is LNHDA and CDR2 is SQIVND (reference sequence). CDR3 sequence reads: CASSIMAKASEQFF. In DNA, the CDR3 is TGTGCCAGTAGTATAATGGCCAAGGCTTCTGAGCAGTTCTTC. Together with reference TRBV19 and TRBJ2-1, the CDR3 gives the full variable domain: DGGITQSPKYLFRKEGQNVTLSCEQNLNHDAMYWYRQDPGQGLRLIYYSQIVNDFQKGDIAEGYSVSREKKESFPLTVTSAQKNPTAFYLCASSIMAKASEQFFGPGTRLTVL.

The J gene is TRBJ2-1, the V gene TRBV10-3, with 8 bases aligning to TRBD1. Per germline, CDR1 ENHRY and CDR2 SYGVKD. The CDR3 covers 15 residues. V lost 6 bases and J lost 4; bases outside the gene matches: 8. CDR3 nucleotides: TGTGCCATCAGCGGGACAGACAGGGGTTACAATGAGCAGTTCTTC. It is translated as CAISGTDRGYNEQFF.

This chain uses TRBV11-1 with TRBJ2-1, with D possibly TRBD2 on 6 matching bases. Germline CDR1 reads SGHAT; CDR2 reads FQDESV (reference sequence). Trimming shortened V by 5 bases and J by 0 bases, and 11 bases separated the two germline ends. The length of the CDR3 is 15 residues. The chain's CDR3 is CASSPGRSSYNEQFF. CDR3 DNA sequence: TGTGCCAGCAGCCCCGGGAGAAGCTCCTACAATGAGCAGTTCTTC. The complete variable domain, with remaining parts taken from reference TRBV11-1 and TRBJ2-1, reads EAEVAQSPRYKITEKSQAVAFWCDPISGHATLYWYRQILGQGPELLVQFQDESVVDDSQLPKDRFSAERLKGVDSTLKIQPAELGDSAMYLCASSPGRSSYNEQFFGPGTRLTVL.

V and J are TRBV2 and TRBJ1-5, with D unclear. Germline CDR1 reads SNHLY; CDR2 reads FYNNEI. The CDR3 is 12 residues long. Trimming removed 10 bases at V and 0 bases at J, with 7 bases between. This chain's CDR3 is CATKNSNQPQHF. CDR3 DNA: TGTGCCACCAAGAATAGCAATCAGCCCCAGCATTTT. Looking up the rest from reference TRBV2 and TRBJ1-5 gives the full variable domain: EPEVTQTPSHQVTQMGQEVILRCVPISNHLYFYWYRQILGQKVEFLVSFYNNEISEKSEIFDDQFSVERPDGSNFTLKIRSTKLEDSAMYFCATKNSNQPQHFGDGTRLSIL.

V usage is TRBV15 and J usage is TRBJ2-7, with 8 bases matching TRBD1. In germline, CDR1 is LNHNV, CDR2 YYDKDF (reference sequence). This CDR3 has 17 residues. Trimming took 0 bases from V and 5 from J; bases not matched to a gene: 12. Here the CDR3 DNA reads TGTGCCACCAGCAGAGATTGGTCGTTGGGACAGGCGAACGAGCAGTACTTC. It is translated as CATSRDWSLGQANEQYF.